These 21 T cell receptor beta chains originate from one sample sequenced in a study of blood T cell dynamics during melanoma immunotherapy. Profiling relied on immunoSEQ multiplex PCR, and the TCRdb table lists in-frame clones only, not all of them. Here the sample spans some 8,200 clones, around 90% being singletons. The time point was: week 3, after first cycle of checkpoint inhibitor. The specimen comprised blood, sampled from a patient treated with checkpoint blockade. The origin of the receptors is a human donor with melanoma.

The chain combines TRBV7-9 with TRBJ1-5, with D unresolved. CDR3 length: 16 amino acids. V dropped 5 bases and J dropped 3 bases, with 17 bases sitting between them. Germline V gene data show CDR1 as SEHNR and CDR2 as FQNEAQ (reference sequence). CDR3 coding DNA: TGTGCCAGCAGCCCAGAGGCCTCCGGGCCCAATCAGCCCCAGCATTTT. It encodes CASSPEASGPNQPQHF.

The gene calls are TRBV4-1 and TRBJ1-1; 8 positions agree with TRBD1. Germline V CDR1 and CDR2: MGHRA, YSYEKL. Unmatched junction bases numbered 7, after V lost 2 bases and J lost 2 bases. The CDR3 spans 16 residues. CDR3 sequence (DNA): TGCGCCAGCAGCCAAATAGGCAGGGGGCCCAACACTGAAGCTTTCTTT. The encoded protein is CASSQIGRGPNTEAFF.

V is TRBV7-2 and J is TRBJ1-4; D is perhaps TRBD1 (6 bases). Trimming removed 3 bases at V and 8 bases at J, with 7 bases between. The CDR3 length is 12 residues. Germline-derived CDR1 and CDR2 are SGHTA and FQGNSA. CDR3 in amino acids: CASSFDREKLFF. The CDR3 DNA is TGTGCCAGCAGCTTCGACAGGGAAAAACTGTTTTTT. The entire variable domain, with the rest obtained from reference TRBV7-2 and TRBJ1-4, is as follows: GAGVSQSPSNKVTEKGKDVELRCDPISGHTALYWYRQSLGQGLEFLIYFQGNSAPDKSGLPSDRFSAERTGGSVSTLTIQRTQQEDSAVYLCASSFDREKLFFGSGTQLSVL.

The chain couples TRBV19 to TRBJ1-3, with D unresolved. Germline V gene data show CDR1 as LNHDA and CDR2 as SQIVND (reference sequence). This CDR3 has 13 residues. V lost 5 bases and J lost 3, with 8 bases in between. The CDR3 spells CASSGAIGNTIYF. In nucleotides, the CDR3 is TGTGCCAGTAGTGGTGCAATTGGAAACACCATATATTTT.

V and J are TRBV6-5 and TRBJ1-6; 7 nucleotides align to TRBD1. Germline values: CDR1 MNHEY, CDR2 SVGAGI. Trimming at V came to 4 bases and at J to 9 bases, leaving 6 bases not matched to a gene. The CDR3 spans 14 residues. The CDR3 sequence: CASSFDRERSPLHF. DNA for the CDR3: TGTGCCAGCAGTTTCGACAGGGAGCGTTCACCCCTCCACTTT.

This sequence joins TRBV10-3 and TRBJ1-1, with D possibly TRBD1 on 6 matching bases. V lost 0 bases and J lost 3, with 8 bases in between. Germline V gene sequence: CDR1 ENHRY, CDR2 SYGVKD. The CDR3 is 14 residues long. The CDR3 loop is CAISESGTHTEAFF. The CDR3 bases are TGTGCCATCAGTGAGTCTGGGACACACACTGAAGCTTTCTTT.

The rearrangement joins TRBV5-5 to TRBJ1-1; the D is unclear. This CDR3 has 14 residues. Between the trimmed V and J ends, which lost 0 bases and 1 base, there was a span of 7 bases. CDR1 SGHKS and CDR2 YYEKEE come from the germline V gene (reference sequence). CDR3 loop: CASSLVIGNTEAFF. CDR3 DNA sequence: TGTGCCAGCAGCTTGGTAATAGGGAACACTGAAGCTTTCTTT.

J is TRBJ1-5 and V is TRBV28; D is uncertain. From germline, CDR1 is MDHEN and CDR2 SYDVKM. The CDR3 runs to 14 residues. The V end was cut by 6 bases, the J end by 9 bases, with 18 bases between. The CDR3 spells CASRPGTTHRPQHF. For the CDR3, the DNA is TGTGCCAGCAGGCCCGGAACCACCCATCGGCCCCAGCATTTT.

The chain recombines TRBV15 with TRBJ1-5, with TRBD1 as a possible D gene (5 bases). Trimming stripped 3 bases from V and 5 bases from J, with 11 bases between. Looked up from germline, CDR1 is LNHNV and CDR2 is YYDKDF (reference sequence). The CDR3 length is 14 residues. The CDR3 coding sequence is TGTGCCACCAGCAGTCAGGGTTTCGATCAGCCCCAGCATTTT. It yields the protein CATSSQGFDQPQHF.

The chain employs TRBV9 and TRBJ1-1; D gene unclear. The germline V gene encodes CDR1 SGDLS and CDR2 YYNGEE. Trimming cost V 0 bases and J 0 bases, with 3 bases left between them. There are 13 residues in the CDR3. Here the CDR3 DNA reads TGTGCCAGCAGCGTAGATGTGAACACTGAAGCTTTCTTT. This encodes CASSVDVNTEAFF.

This sequence joins TRBV6-5 and TRBJ2-7; TRBD2 matches at 10 bases. This CDR3 comprises 16 residues. Per germline, CDR1 MNHEY and CDR2 SVGAGI. V lost 9 bases to trimming and J lost 6 bases; unmatched junction nucleotides: 17. CDR3 in DNA: TGTGCCAGTATTTACTTCCCTAGCGGGAGTCCGTTCGAGCAGTACTTC. It yields the protein CASIYFPSGSPFEQYF.

V is TRBV7-2 and J is TRBJ2-1; TRBD1 or TRBD2 may be the D gene (5 bases each). Germline V gene lookup returns CDR1 SGHTA and CDR2 FQGNSA. The CDR3 length is 15 residues. V was clipped by 2 bases and J by 10 bases, with 18 bases between them. CDR3 DNA: TGTGCCAGCAGCTTACTCGGGACGTCTGCTCGGGAGCAGTTCTTC. It specifies CASSLLGTSAREQFF. The variable domain in full, with the rest retrieved from reference TRBV7-2 and TRBJ2-1, is GAGVSQSPSNKVTEKGKDVELRCDPISGHTALYWYRQSLGQGLEFLIYFQGNSAPDKSGLPSDRFSAERTGGSVSTLTIQRTQQEDSAVYLCASSLLGTSAREQFFGPGTRLTVL.

This chain connects TRBV6-1 to TRBJ2-7; D possibly corresponds to TRBD2 (6 bases). The germline CDR1 and CDR2 sequences are MNHNS and SASEGT. The V and J ends lost 7 bases and 7 bases respectively, with 14 bases between them. The CDR3 runs 12 residues. The CDR3 spells CASNARGREQYF. The CDR3 DNA follows: TGTGCCAGCAATGCTCGGGGGAGGGAGCAGTACTTC.

This chain links TRBV5-1 with TRBJ2-7; 9 bases are shared with TRBD1. Germline-derived CDR1 and CDR2 are SGHRS and YFSETQ. This CDR3 region has 12 residues. Trimming at V came to 3 bases and at J to 5 bases, leaving 0 bases not matched to a gene. CDR3 residues: CASSWTGDEQYF. The CDR3 region has the DNA TGCGCCAGCAGCTGGACAGGGGACGAGCAGTACTTC.

V gene TRBV11-2 combines with J gene TRBJ1-4; D remains ambiguous. The length of the CDR3 is 15 residues. Trimming shortened V by 4 bases and J by 7 bases, and 16 bases separated the two germline ends. Germline CDR1 reads SGHAT; CDR2 reads FQNNGV. CDR3 in DNA: TGTGCCAGCAGCTCTGGAGGTGGAGGACTTGAAAAACTGTTTTTT. Its protein product is CASSSGGGGLEKLFF.

The chain employs TRBV7-2 and TRBJ1-5; D not resolved. The V and J ends lost 3 bases and 5 bases respectively, with 8 bases between them. The CDR3 runs 13 residues. Germline CDR1 is SGHTA and CDR2 is FQGNSA. DNA of the CDR3: TGTGCCAGCAGCTTTCGCATCGATCAGCCCCAGCATTTT. It codes for CASSFRIDQPQHF.

The CDR3, as DNA: TGTGCCAGCAGCCCCGGACGGACAGATAATGAAAAACTGTTTTTT. This gives the protein CASSPGRTDNEKLFF. This chain links TRBV28 with TRBJ1-4; D is possibly TRBD1 (6 bases). The CDR3 sequence is 15 residues long. Germline V gene sequence: CDR1 MDHEN, CDR2 SYDVKM. Trimming removed 6 bases from V and 4 bases from J, with 15 bases in between.

The table lists this clone with a few counts. The CDR3 protein is CASSIGSAPSYEQYF. Here the CDR3 DNA reads TGTGCCAGTAGTATAGGATCAGCTCCCTCCTACGAGCAGTACTTC. The V call is TRBV19, the J call TRBJ2-7, with no clear D. Germline V gives CDR1 LNHDA, CDR2 SQIVND (reference sequence). V was pared by 1 base and J by 0 bases, with 10 bases between. There are 15 residues in the CDR3.

This chain links TRBV9 with TRBJ1-3; D ambiguous. Germline CDR1 is SGDLS and CDR2 is YYNGEE. The CDR3 length is 16 residues. V lost 3 bases to trimming and J lost 0 bases, with 13 bases between them. CDR3 loop: CASSASVQVSGNTIYF. The DNA of the CDR3 is TGTGCCAGCAGCGCGTCGGTCCAGGTCTCTGGAAACACCATATATTTT.

This sequence joins TRBV4-2 and TRBJ1-2, with D hard to call. CDR1 is LGHNA and CDR2 is YNFKEQ in the germline V gene. The CDR3 is made up of 16 amino acids. Trimming removed 2 bases at V and 0 bases at J, with 13 bases between. CDR3 residues: CASSQMTGNPNYGYTF. CDR3 bases: TGTGCCAGCAGCCAAATGACGGGGAATCCTAACTATGGCTACACCTTC.

This clone occurred a few times. The rearrangement joins TRBV19 to TRBJ1-2; D is perhaps TRBD1 (5 bases). The CDR3 has 16 amino acids. The V gene lost 3 bases and the J gene lost 2 bases, with 16 bases spanning the gap. CDR1 and CDR2 from the germline V gene are LNHDA and SQIVND (reference sequence). The CDR3 DNA follows: TGTGCCAGTAGTATTGACAGCCAGATCCTCAACTATGGCTACACCTTC. Its translation is CASSIDSQILNYGYTF.